A single sample is the source of the 27 T cell receptor beta chains below, sequenced in a study of cytomegalovirus exposure and HLA in healthy donors. Both 60 Vbeta primers and 13 Jbeta primers went into the PCR. Measured with immunoSEQ multiplex PCR; TCRdb has only the in-frame clones, and not every one. The table lists some 120,000 clones, approximately 69% of them singletons. The source material was PBMCs. The receptor set was obtained from a man aged 35 to 55 in good health and CMV-seropositive.

The chain uses TRBV5-4 and TRBJ1-1, with TRBD1 matching over 11 bases. Germline V lookup: CDR1 SGHNT, CDR2 YYREEE (reference sequence). The V and J ends lost 4 bases and 8 bases, in that order; junction bases with no gene match: 10. This CDR3 is 15 amino acids long. The CDR3 sequence is CASSDRDRGRGEAFF. In DNA form, the CDR3 reads TGTGCCAGCAGCGACCGGGACAGGGGGAGGGGAGAAGCTTTCTTT.

The CDR3 coding sequence is TGCGCCAGCAGCCAAGATGTCGTTCTTTTAGGTAGCGGCCAGAGCACAGATACGCAGTATTTT. It translates to CASSQDVVLLGSGQSTDTQYF. This chain connects TRBV4-1 to TRBJ2-3; D may be TRBD2 (6 bases). Trimming cost V 0 bases and J 0 bases, with 25 bases left between them. This CDR3 region has 21 residues. CDR1 and CDR2 (germline): MGHRA, YSYEKL.

The V call is TRBV11-1, the J call TRBJ2-3; perhaps TRBD1 as D (7 bases). Per germline, CDR1 SGHAT and CDR2 FQDESV (reference sequence). V was clipped by 1 base and J by 5 bases, with 16 bases between them. The CDR3 is 16 amino acids. The CDR3 spells CASSLVGRGTGDTQYF. The CDR3 DNA sequence: TGTGCCAGCAGCTTAGTCGGCAGGGGGACTGGAGATACGCAGTATTTT. The full variable domain, completed using reference TRBV11-1 and TRBJ2-3, is EAEVAQSPRYKITEKSQAVAFWCDPISGHATLYWYRQILGQGPELLVQFQDESVVDDSQLPKDRFSAERLKGVDSTLKIQPAELGDSAMYLCASSLVGRGTGDTQYFGPGTRLTVL.

The rearrangement joins TRBV19 to TRBJ1-1; no reliable D call. Germline V gene sequence: CDR1 LNHDA, CDR2 SQIVND (reference sequence). The CDR3 runs 15 residues. The V end was cut by 2 bases, the J end by 1 base, with 11 bases between. CDR3 nucleotide sequence: TGTGCCAGTAGTATATTTACAGAGCCGAACACTGAAGCTTTCTTT. Translating gives CASSIFTEPNTEAFF.

This clone was detected only a few times. For the CDR3, the DNA is TGTGCCAGCAGTCCGACAGGGCCGGTGCAGTTCTTC. Translated, it gives CASSPTGPVQFF. The rearrangement links TRBV6-1 to TRBJ2-1, with TRBD1 identical over 7 bases. Germline V gene sequence: CDR1 MNHNS, CDR2 SASEGT. Germline trimming cut 5 bases from V and 12 bases from J; bases unmatched to any gene: 7. CDR3 length equals 12 residues.

In its sample, this clone was seen a few times. This sequence joins TRBV19 and TRBJ2-5; 10 nucleotides match TRBD2. The CDR3 has 15 amino acids. Per the germline V gene, CDR1 is LNHDA and CDR2 is SQIVND (reference sequence). The trim removed 7 bases at V and 1 base at J, leaving 6 bases unmatched. The CDR3 DNA sequence: TGTGCCAGTATGGGGCTAGCGGGGGCCCAAGAGACCCAGTACTTC. Its translation: CASMGLAGAQETQYF.

CDR3 nucleotide sequence: TGTGCCAGCAGCTTAGGTAGTTTCCAGAGGACCGGGGAGCTGTTTTTT. This sequence encodes CASSLGSFQRTGELFF. The chain recombines TRBV11-2 with TRBJ2-2; D is undetermined. Looked up from germline, CDR1 is SGHAT and CDR2 is FQNNGV. Trimming left V 1 base short and J 5 bases short, with 14 bases between. The CDR3 consists of 16 residues. The full variable domain, its missing parts supplied by reference TRBV11-2 and TRBJ2-2, is EAGVAQSPRYKIIEKRQSVAFWCNPISGHATLYWYQQILGQGPKLLIQFQNNGVVDDSQLPKDRFSAERLKGVDSTLKIQPAKLEDSAVYLCASSLGSFQRTGELFFGEGSRLTVL.

This clone came up a few times. The V gene is TRBV5-4, the J gene TRBJ2-7; no firm D call. The germline V gene encodes CDR1 SGHNT and CDR2 YYREEE (reference sequence). The CDR3 contains 12 residues. Trimming removed 4 bases from V and 0 bases from J, with 5 bases in between. CDR3 coding DNA: TGTGCCAGCAGCCTTAACTCCTACGAGCAGTACTTC. Translation: CASSLNSYEQYF.

The genes are TRBV13 and TRBJ2-3, with D possibly TRBD1 on 5 matching bases. The CDR3 extends over 13 amino acids. CDR1 is PRHDT, CDR2 FYEKMQ, per germline (reference sequence). Trimming removed 5 bases from V and 9 bases from J, with 15 bases in between. CDR3 sequence reads: CASSPLGPGTQYF. In nucleotides, the CDR3 is TGTGCCAGCAGCCCCCTGGGGCCGGGCACGCAGTATTTT.

This clone has more than one count but fewer than ten. This rearrangement joins TRBV11-2 to TRBJ2-3; weak D call: TRBD2 (6 bases). V lost 1 base and J lost 2, with 10 bases in between. This CDR3 region has 15 residues. Germline V gene sequence: CDR1 SGHAT, CDR2 FQNNGV. The DNA of the CDR3 is TGTGCCAGCAGCTTAGCAGCGGGTCCCACAGATACGCAGTATTTT. This encodes CASSLAAGPTDTQYF.

Of note for this clone: One end of the junction does not line up with germline, which may come from a read error. The sample carries other DNA sequences with the same CDR3. The CDR3 here is CASSQETGGPETQYF. CDR3 DNA: TGTGCCAGCAGCCAAGAGACGGGGGGGCCAGAGACCCAATACTTC. The chain is built from TRBV4-2 and TRBJ2-5; 8 bases match TRBD2. Germline CDR1 and CDR2: LGHNA and YNFKEQ. There are 15 residues in the CDR3.

The chain employs TRBV27 and TRBJ2-2; the match to TRBD1 covers 9 bases. The CDR3 extends over 14 amino acids. Germline values: CDR1 MNHEY, CDR2 SMNVEV (reference sequence). V shed 5 bases, J shed 8 bases, and the junction held 6 bases outside the gene matches. The CDR3 DNA reads as TGTGCCAGCAGTCGAAGGGACAGGGCTGGGGAGCTGTTTTTT. Protein product: CASSRRDRAGELFF.

This chain joins TRBV2 and TRBJ2-7; 10 nucleotides match TRBD1. The CDR3 totals 13 residues. Losses at the gene ends were 6 bases for V and 4 bases for J; bases not matched to a gene: 3. The germline V gene has CDR1 SNHLY and CDR2 FYNNEI. This CDR3 is CASRPGQGYEQYF. CDR3 nucleotides: TGTGCCAGCAGGCCGGGACAGGGGTACGAGCAGTACTTC.

This rearrangement joins TRBV7-6 to TRBJ1-2; 8 bases are shared with TRBD1. J lost 2 bases, V lost 5 bases, and 7 bases had no gene match. The CDR3 is 15 residues long. Germline values: CDR1 SGHVS, CDR2 FNYEAQ. In nucleotides, the CDR3 is TGTGCCAGCAGCCCTGACAGGGGTGGAAACTATGGCTACACCTTC. It encodes CASSPDRGGNYGYTF.

The chain uses TRBV6-5 and TRBJ1-1; D is perhaps TRBD1 (6 bases). The CDR3 covers 14 residues. Germline values: CDR1 MNHEY, CDR2 SVGAGI. V was pared by 2 bases and J by 8 bases, with 15 bases between. The CDR3 loop reads CASSYGGSRPEAFF. The CDR3 coding sequence is TGTGCCAGCAGTTACGGGGGCAGTAGGCCCGAAGCTTTCTTT.

The chain couples TRBV25-1 to TRBJ1-2; 10 bases align to TRBD1. The CDR3 loop spans 14 amino acids. J lost 7 bases, V lost 6 bases, and 8 bases had no gene match. Per the germline V gene, CDR1 is MGHDK and CDR2 is SYGVNS. CDR3 sequence: CASSPGQGSGGYTF. The CDR3 DNA reads TGTGCCAGCAGCCCGGGACAGGGGTCTGGTGGCTACACCTTC.

The rearrangement joins TRBV5-5 to TRBJ2-5, with TRBD1 identical over 8 bases. The germline CDR1 and CDR2 sequences are SGHKS and YYEKEE (reference sequence). CDR3 length equals 15 residues. J was trimmed by 3 bases and V by 4 bases; bases with no gene match: 8. The CDR3 bases are TGTGCCAGCAGCCCCGGGACAGGAAGTAAAGAGACCCAGTACTTC. Protein: CASSPGTGSKETQYF.

CDR3 residues: CASRRPGANVLTF. CDR3 DNA sequence: TGTGCCTCCAGGCGCCCCGGGGCCAACGTCCTGACTTTC. The V gene is TRBV19, the J gene TRBJ2-6; D remains unclear. CDR3 length equals 13 residues. Trimming took 11 bases from V and 4 from J, leaving 12 bases between them. Germline V gene data show CDR1 as LNHDA and CDR2 as SQIVND (reference sequence). Supplemented by reference TRBV19 and TRBJ2-6, the full variable domain reads DGGITQSPKYLFRKEGQNVTLSCEQNLNHDAMYWYRQDPGQGLRLIYYSQIVNDFQKGDIAEGYSVSREKKESFPLTVTSAQKNPTAFYLCASRRPGANVLTFGAGSRLTVL.

This chain connects TRBV11-2 to TRBJ1-2, with 9 bases that match TRBD1. V lost 3 bases and J lost 1; bases outside the gene matches: 3. Germline V gene data show CDR1 as SGHAT and CDR2 as FQNNGV. CDR3 size: 15 residues. The CDR3 reads CASSFGTGSNYGYTF. For the CDR3, the DNA is TGTGCCAGCAGCTTCGGGACAGGGAGTAACTATGGCTACACCTTC.

The genes are TRBV5-1 and TRBJ2-6, with 8 bases that match TRBD1. The CDR3 spans 18 residues. The germline V gene encodes CDR1 SGHRS and CDR2 YFSETQ. J gave up 0 bases and V 4 bases, and 9 bases lay outside the gene matches. CDR3 DNA sequence: TGCGCCAGCAGCGGGGGACAGGTGATCCCCTCTGGGGCCAACGTCCTGACTTTC. It is translated as CASSGGQVIPSGANVLTF. The full variable domain, completed using reference TRBV5-1 and TRBJ2-6, is KAGVTQTPRYLIKTRGQQVTLSCSPISGHRSVSWYQQTPGQGLQFLFEYFSETQRNKGNFPGRFSGRQFSNSRSEMNVSTLELGDSALYLCASSGGQVIPSGANVLTFGAGSRLTVL.

The chain employs TRBV21-1 and TRBJ2-4; the table assigns TRBD1, which was not confirmed against the DNA. TRBV21-1 is a documented pseudogene. The CDR3 is 15 residues long. This CDR3 is CASSLTGGWGNIQYF. DNA of the CDR3: TGTGCCAGCAGCCTCACAGGGGGCTGGGGAAACATTCAGTACTTC.

The chain combines TRBV7-8 with TRBJ2-1; possible D gene TRBD2, 6 bases. Germline-derived CDR1 and CDR2 are SGHVS and FQNEAQ. Deletions cut 5 bases from V and 0 bases from J, with 14 bases between. The CDR3 sequence is 16 residues long. The CDR3 coding sequence is TGTGCCAGCAGCGACCCCCGGGGGAGCTCCTACAATGAGCAGTTCTTC. It translates to CASSDPRGSSYNEQFF.

The chain couples TRBV9 to TRBJ1-1, with D tentatively TRBD1 (5 bases). The V gene's germline CDR1 is SGDLS and CDR2 YYNGEE. There are 14 residues in the CDR3. V gave up 1 base and J gave up 7 bases, with 14 bases separating them. CDR3 sequence: CASSVSGDRGEAFF. CDR3 nucleotides: TGTGCCAGCAGCGTATCGGGGGACCGAGGTGAAGCTTTCTTT.

J is TRBJ2-7 and V is TRBV19; 7 bases are shared with TRBD1. Looked up from germline, CDR1 is LNHDA and CDR2 is SQIVND (reference sequence). J gave up 4 bases and V 2 bases, and 5 bases lay outside the gene matches. This CDR3 has 14 residues. DNA for the CDR3: TGTGCCAGTAGTATACCGGGACAGAGGTACGAGCAGTACTTC. Protein: CASSIPGQRYEQYF. Drawing the rest from reference TRBV19 and TRBJ2-7, the complete variable domain is DGGITQSPKYLFRKEGQNVTLSCEQNLNHDAMYWYRQDPGQGLRLIYYSQIVNDFQKGDIAEGYSVSREKKESFPLTVTSAQKNPTAFYLCASSIPGQRYEQYFGPGTRLTVT.

This chain links TRBV18 with TRBJ1-4; 7 bases fit TRBD1. Trimming took 6 bases from V and 8 from J; bases not matched to a gene: 12. Germline lookup yields CDR1 KGHSH and CDR2 LQKENI. CDR3 length: 15 residues. The CDR3 bases are TGTGCCAGCTCGGGGGACAGAATAGTGTCGGAAAAACTGTTTTTT. Its translation: CASSGDRIVSEKLFF.

This sequence joins TRBV10-3 and TRBJ2-7, with TRBD1 matching over 8 bases. With 4 bases clipped from V and 2 bases from J, the junction kept 10 bases outside the gene matches. CDR3 length equals 16 residues. CDR1 and CDR2 from the germline V gene are ENHRY and SYGVKD. CDR3 bases: TGTGCCATCAGTGCCTATGGACAGGGAACTACCTACGAGCAGTACTTC. As protein: CAISAYGQGTTYEQYF.

DNA for the CDR3: TGTGCCAGCAGCTTAGTTGCTAGCGGGGGTACGAACACCGGGGAGCTGTTTTTT. It encodes CASSLVASGGTNTGELFF. The chain recombines TRBV7-6 with TRBJ2-2; 10 nucleotides agree with TRBD2. CDR1 SGHVS and CDR2 FNYEAQ come from the germline V gene. Germline trimming cut 1 base from V and 0 bases from J; bases unmatched to any gene: 5. The CDR3 is 18 amino acids.